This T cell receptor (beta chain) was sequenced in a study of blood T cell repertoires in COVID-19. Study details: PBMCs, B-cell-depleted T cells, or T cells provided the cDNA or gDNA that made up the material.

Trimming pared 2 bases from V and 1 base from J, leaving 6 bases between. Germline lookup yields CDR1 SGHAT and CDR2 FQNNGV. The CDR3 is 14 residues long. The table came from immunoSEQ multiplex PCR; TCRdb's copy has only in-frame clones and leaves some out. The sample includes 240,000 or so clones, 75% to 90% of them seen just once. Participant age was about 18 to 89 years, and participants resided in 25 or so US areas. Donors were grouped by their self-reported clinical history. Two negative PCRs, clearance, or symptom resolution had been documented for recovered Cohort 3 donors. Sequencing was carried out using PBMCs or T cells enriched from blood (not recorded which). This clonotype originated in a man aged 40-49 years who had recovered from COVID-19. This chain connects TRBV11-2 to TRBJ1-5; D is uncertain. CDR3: CASSLPGSNQPQHF. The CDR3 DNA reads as TGTGCCAGCAGCTTACCGGGGAGCAATCAGCCCCAGCATTTT.